This T cell receptor (beta chain) was found in a study of cytomegalovirus exposure and HLA in healthy donors. About the research overall: Most donors, roughly 77% of around 400 genotyped, fell in the Caucasian-associated ancestry cluster.

The primer mix had 60 Vbeta and 13 Jbeta primers. Data came from immunoSEQ multiplex PCR; TCRdb stores just in-frame clones and leaves some out. There are about 180,000 clones in the sample; around 80% occur only once, and 1.4% lies in the top ten. Whole-study results and caveats: Apparent HLA restriction characterized most CMV-associated TCR beta chains in a later analysis. A later analysis revealed that TCR association rates differed between HLA loci, peaking at DRB1 and bottoming out at HLA-C. Reports indicated that the classifier achieved high specificity and sensitivity in diagnosing cytomegalovirus status.

Notes on this clone: Its antigen is undetermined.

Germline V gives CDR1 LNHDA, CDR2 SQIVND (reference sequence). Trimming took 4 bases from V and 7 from J; bases not matched to a gene: 3. The CDR3 runs to 14 residues. The clonotype was recovered from a man between 18 and 29 years old in good health and CMV-seronegative. V usage is TRBV19 and J usage is TRBJ2-1; 11 positions match TRBD1. The sequenced material came from PBMCs. The CDR3 DNA sequence: TGTGCCAGTAGTACGGACAGGGGGCTGAATGAGCAGTTCTTC. Translating gives CASSTDRGLNEQFF.